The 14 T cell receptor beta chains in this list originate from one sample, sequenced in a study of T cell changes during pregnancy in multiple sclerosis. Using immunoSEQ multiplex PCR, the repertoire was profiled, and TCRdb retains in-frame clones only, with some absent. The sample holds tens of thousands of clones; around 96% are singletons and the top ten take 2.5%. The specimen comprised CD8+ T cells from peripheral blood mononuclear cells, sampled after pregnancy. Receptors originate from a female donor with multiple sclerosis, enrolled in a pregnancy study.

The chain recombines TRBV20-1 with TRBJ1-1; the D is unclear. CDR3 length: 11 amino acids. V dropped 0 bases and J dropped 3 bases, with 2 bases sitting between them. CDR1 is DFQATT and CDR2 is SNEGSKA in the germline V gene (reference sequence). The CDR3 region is CSARDYTEAFF. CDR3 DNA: TGCAGTGCTAGAGACTACACTGAAGCTTTCTTT.

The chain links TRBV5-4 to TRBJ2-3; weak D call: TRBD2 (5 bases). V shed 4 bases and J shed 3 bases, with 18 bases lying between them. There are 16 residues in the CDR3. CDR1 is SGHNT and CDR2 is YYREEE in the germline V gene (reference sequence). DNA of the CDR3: TGTGCCAGCAGCGTGTCTAGCCCCCGCGGGACAGATACGCAGTATTTT. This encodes CASSVSSPRGTDTQYF.

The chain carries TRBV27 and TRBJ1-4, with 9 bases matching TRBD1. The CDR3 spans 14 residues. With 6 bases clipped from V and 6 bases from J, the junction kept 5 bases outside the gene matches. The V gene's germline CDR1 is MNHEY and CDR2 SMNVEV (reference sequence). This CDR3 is CASSPGTGYEKLFF. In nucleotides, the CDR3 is TGTGCCAGCAGCCCCGGGACAGGGTATGAAAAACTGTTTTTT. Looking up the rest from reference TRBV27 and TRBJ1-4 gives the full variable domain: EAQVTQNPRYLITVTGKKLTVTCSQNMNHEYMSWYRQDPGLGLRQIYYSMNVEVTDKGDVPEGYKVSRKEKRNFPLILESPSPNQTSLYFCASSPGTGYEKLFFGSGTQLSVL.

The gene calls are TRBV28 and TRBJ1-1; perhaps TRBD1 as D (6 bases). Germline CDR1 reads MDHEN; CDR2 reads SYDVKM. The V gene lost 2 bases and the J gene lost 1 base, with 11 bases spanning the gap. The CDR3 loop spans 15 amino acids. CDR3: CASSLEAGANTEAFF. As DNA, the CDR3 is TGTGCCAGCAGTTTAGAGGCAGGGGCGAACACTGAAGCTTTCTTT.

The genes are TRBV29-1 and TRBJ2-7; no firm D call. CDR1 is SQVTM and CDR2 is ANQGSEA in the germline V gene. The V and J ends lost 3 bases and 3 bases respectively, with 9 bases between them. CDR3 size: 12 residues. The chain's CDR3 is CSVDAHSYEQYF. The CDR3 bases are TGCAGCGTTGACGCCCACAGCTACGAGCAGTACTTC.

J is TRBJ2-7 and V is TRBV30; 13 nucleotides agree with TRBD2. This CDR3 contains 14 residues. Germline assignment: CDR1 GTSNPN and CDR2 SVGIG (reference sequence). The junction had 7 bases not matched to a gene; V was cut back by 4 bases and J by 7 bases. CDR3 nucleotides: TGTGCCTGGACCCGGACTAGCGGGAGAACGGAGCAGTACTTC. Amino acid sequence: CAWTRTSGRTEQYF.

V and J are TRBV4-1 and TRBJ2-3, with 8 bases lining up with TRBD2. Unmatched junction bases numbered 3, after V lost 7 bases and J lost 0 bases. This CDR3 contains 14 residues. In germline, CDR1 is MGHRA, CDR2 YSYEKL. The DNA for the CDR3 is TGCGCCAGCAATTTAGCGGGGAGCACAGATACGCAGTATTTT. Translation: CASNLAGSTDTQYF.

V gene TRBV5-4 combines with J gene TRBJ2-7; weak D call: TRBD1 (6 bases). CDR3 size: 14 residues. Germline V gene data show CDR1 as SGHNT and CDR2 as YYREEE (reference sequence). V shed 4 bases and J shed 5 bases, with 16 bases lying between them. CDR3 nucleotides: TGTGCCAGCAGCCTCTTGGGGGCTAGTGACGAGCAGTACTTC. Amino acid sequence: CASSLLGASDEQYF. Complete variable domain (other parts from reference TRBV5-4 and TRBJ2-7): ETGVTQSPTHLIKTRGQQVTLRCSSQSGHNTVSWYQQALGQGPQFIFQYYREEENGRGNFPPRFSGLQFPNYSSELNVNALELDDSALYLCASSLLGASDEQYFGPGTRLTVT.

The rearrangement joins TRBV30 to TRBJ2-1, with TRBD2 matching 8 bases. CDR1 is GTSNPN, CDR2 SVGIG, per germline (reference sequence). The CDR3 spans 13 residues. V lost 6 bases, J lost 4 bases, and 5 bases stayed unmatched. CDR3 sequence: CACDSGNYNEQFF. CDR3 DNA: TGTGCCTGTGATAGCGGGAATTACAATGAGCAGTTCTTC.

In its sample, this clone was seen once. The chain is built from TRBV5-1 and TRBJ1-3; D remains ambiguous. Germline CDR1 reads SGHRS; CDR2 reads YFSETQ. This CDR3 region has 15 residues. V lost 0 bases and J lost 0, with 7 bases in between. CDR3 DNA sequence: TGCGCCAGCAGCTTGGACAGCCCCTCTGGAAACACCATATATTTT. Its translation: CASSLDSPSGNTIYF. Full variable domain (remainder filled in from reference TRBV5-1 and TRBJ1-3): KAGVTQTPRYLIKTRGQQVTLSCSPISGHRSVSWYQQTPGQGLQFLFEYFSETQRNKGNFPGRFSGRQFSNSRSEMNVSTLELGDSALYLCASSLDSPSGNTIYFGEGSWLTVV.

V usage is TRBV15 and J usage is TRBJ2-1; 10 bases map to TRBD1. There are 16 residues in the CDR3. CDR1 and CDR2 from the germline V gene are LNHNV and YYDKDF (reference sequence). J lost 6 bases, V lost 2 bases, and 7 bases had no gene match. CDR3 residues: CATSRTGTGATNEQFF. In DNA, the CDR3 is TGTGCCACCAGCAGAACCGGGACAGGGGCGACCAATGAGCAGTTCTTC.

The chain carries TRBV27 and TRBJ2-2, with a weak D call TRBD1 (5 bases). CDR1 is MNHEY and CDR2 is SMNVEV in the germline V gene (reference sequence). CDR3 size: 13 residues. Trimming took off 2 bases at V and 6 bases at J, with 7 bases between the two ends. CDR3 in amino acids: CASSLRGPGELFF. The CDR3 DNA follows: TGTGCCAGCAGTTTAAGGGGTCCCGGGGAGCTGTTTTTT.

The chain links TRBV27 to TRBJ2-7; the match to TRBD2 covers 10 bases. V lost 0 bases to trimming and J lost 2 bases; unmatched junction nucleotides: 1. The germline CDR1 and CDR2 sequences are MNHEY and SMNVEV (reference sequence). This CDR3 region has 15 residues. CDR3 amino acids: CASSLSLAGAYEQYF. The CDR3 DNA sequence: TGTGCCAGCAGTTTATCTCTAGCGGGAGCCTACGAGCAGTACTTC.

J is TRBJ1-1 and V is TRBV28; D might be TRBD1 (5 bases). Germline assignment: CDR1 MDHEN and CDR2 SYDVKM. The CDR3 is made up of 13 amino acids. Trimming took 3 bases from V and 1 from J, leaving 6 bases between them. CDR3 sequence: CASSLTENTEAFF. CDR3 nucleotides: TGTGCCAGCAGTTTGACAGAGAACACTGAAGCTTTCTTT.